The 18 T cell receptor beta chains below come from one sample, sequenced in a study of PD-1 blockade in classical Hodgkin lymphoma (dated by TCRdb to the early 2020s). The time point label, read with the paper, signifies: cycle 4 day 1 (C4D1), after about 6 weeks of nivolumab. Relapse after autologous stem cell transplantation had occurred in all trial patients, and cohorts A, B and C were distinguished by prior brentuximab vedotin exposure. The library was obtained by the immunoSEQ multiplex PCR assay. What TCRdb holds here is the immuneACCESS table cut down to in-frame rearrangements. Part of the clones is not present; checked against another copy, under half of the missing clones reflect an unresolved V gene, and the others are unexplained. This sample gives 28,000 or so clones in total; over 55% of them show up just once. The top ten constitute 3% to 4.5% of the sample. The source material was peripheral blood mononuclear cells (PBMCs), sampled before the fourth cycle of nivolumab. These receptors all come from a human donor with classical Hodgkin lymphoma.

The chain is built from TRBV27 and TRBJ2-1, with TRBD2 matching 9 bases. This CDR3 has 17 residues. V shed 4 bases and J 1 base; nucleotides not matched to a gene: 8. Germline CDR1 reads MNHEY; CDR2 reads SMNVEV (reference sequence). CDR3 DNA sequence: TGTGCCAGCAGTTCATTAGCGGGGGCCACTTCCTACAATGAGCAGTTCTTC. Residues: CASSSLAGATSYNEQFF.

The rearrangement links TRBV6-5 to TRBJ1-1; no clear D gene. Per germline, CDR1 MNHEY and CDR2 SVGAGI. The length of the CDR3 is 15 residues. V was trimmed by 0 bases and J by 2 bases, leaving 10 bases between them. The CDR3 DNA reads TGTGCCAGCAGTTACTCTAGGCGAGGAAACACTGAAGCTTTCTTT. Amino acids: CASSYSRRGNTEAFF.

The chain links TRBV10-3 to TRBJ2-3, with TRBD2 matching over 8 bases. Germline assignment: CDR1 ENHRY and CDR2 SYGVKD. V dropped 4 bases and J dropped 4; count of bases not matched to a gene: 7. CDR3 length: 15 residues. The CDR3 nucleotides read TGTGCCATCAGTGTCGGGGGGGTGCCCCCAGATACGCAGTATTTT. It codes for CAISVGGVPPDTQYF.

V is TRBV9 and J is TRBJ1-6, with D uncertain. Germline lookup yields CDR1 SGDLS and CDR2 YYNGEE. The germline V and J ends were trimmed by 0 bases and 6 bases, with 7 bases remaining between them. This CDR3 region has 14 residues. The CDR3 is CASSVEVLNSPLHF. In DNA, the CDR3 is TGTGCCAGCAGCGTAGAGGTCCTTAATTCACCCCTCCACTTT.

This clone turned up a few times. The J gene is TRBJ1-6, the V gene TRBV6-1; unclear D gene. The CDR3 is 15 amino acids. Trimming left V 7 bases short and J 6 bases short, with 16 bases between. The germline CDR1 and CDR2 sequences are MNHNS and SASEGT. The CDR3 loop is CASILGPEGNSPLHF. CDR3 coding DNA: TGTGCCAGCATCCTGGGCCCCGAAGGTAATTCACCCCTCCACTTT.

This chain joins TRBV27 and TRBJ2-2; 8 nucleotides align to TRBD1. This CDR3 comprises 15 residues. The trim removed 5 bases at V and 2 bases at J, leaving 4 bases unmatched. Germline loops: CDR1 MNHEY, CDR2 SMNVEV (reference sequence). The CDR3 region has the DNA TGTGCCAGCAGTCTACAGGGGGGAAACACCGGGGAGCTGTTTTTT. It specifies CASSLQGGNTGELFF.

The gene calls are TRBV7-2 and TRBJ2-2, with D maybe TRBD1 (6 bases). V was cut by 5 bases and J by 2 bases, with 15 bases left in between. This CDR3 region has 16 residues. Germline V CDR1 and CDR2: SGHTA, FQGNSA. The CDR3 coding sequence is TGTGCCAGCAGCGTGAGACAGGAGGTTAACACCGGGGAGCTGTTTTTT. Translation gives CASSVRQEVNTGELFF.

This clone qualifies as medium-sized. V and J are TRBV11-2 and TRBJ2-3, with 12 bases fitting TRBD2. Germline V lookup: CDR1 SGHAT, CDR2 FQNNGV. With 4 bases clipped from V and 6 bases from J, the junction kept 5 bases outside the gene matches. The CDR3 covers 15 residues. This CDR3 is CASSSASGGGDTQYF. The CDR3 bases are TGTGCCAGCAGCTCAGCTAGCGGGGGGGGCGATACGCAGTATTTT.

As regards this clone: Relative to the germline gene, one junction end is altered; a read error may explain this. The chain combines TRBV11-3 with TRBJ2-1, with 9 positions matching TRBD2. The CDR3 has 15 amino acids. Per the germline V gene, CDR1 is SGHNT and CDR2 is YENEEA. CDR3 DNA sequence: TGTGCCAGCTACAACACTAGCGGGTCCTCCAATGAGCAGTTCTTC. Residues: CASYNTSGSSNEQFF.

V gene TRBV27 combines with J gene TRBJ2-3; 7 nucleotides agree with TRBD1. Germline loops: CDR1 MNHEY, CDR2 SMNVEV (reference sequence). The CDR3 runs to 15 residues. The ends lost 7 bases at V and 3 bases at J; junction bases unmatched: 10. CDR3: CASTKLQGRTDTQYF. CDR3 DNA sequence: TGTGCCAGCACTAAACTACAGGGGCGGACAGATACGCAGTATTTT.

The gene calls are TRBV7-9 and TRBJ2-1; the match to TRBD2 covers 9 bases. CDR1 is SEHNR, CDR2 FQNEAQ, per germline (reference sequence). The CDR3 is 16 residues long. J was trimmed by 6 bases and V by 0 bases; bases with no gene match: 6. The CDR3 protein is CASSLAGLANVNEQFF. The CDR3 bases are TGTGCCAGCAGCTTAGCGGGACTAGCTAATGTCAATGAGCAGTTCTTC. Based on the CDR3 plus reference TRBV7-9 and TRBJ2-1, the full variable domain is DTGVSQNPRHKITKRGQNVTFRCDPISEHNRLYWYRQTLGQGPEFLTYFQNEAQLEKSRLLSDRFSAERPKGSFSTLEIQRTEQGDSAMYLCASSLAGLANVNEQFFGPGTRLTVL.

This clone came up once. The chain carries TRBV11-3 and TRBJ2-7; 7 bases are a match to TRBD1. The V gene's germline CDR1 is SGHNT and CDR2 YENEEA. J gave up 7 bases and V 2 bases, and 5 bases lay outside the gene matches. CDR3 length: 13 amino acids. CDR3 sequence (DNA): TGTGCCAGCAGCTTAAGGGGGCCCGGGGAGCAGTACTTC. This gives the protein CASSLRGPGEQYF. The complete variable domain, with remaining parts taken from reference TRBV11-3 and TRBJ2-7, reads EAGVVQSPRYKIIEKKQPVAFWCNPISGHNTLYWYLQNLGQGPELLIRYENEEAVDDSQLPKDRFSAERLKGVDSTLKIQPAELGDSAVYLCASSLRGPGEQYFGPGTRLTVT.

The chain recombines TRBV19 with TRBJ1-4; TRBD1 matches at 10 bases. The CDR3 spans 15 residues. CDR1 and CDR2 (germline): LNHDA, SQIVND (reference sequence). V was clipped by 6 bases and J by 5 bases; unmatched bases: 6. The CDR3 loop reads CASRPPGQGNEKLFF. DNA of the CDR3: TGTGCCAGTAGGCCCCCGGGACAGGGGAATGAAAAACTGTTTTTT.

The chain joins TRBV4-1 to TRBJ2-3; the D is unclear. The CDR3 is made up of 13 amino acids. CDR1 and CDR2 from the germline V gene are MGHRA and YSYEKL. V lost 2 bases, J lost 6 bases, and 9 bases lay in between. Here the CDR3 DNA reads TGCGCCAGCAGCCAAATCACCGGGGATACGCAGTATTTT. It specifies CASSQITGDTQYF.

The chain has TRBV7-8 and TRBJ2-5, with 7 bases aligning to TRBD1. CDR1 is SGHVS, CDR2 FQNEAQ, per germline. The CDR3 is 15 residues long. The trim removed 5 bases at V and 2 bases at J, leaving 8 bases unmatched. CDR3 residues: CASSRVDRRQETQYF. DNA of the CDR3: TGTGCCAGCAGCCGGGTGGACAGGAGGCAAGAGACCCAGTACTTC.

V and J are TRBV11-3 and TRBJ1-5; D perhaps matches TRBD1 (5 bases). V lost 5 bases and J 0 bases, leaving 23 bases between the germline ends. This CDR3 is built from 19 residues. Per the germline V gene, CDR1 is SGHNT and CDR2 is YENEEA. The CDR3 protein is CASSMGPSGSSNSNQPQHF. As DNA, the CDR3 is TGTGCCAGCAGCATGGGGCCGAGCGGCAGCTCGAATAGCAATCAGCCCCAGCATTTT.

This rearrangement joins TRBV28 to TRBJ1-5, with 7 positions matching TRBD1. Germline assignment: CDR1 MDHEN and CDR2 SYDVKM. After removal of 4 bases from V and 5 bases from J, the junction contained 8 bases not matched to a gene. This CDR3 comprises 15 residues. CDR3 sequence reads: CASSWNRGLDQPQHF. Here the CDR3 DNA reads TGTGCCAGCAGTTGGAACAGGGGCCTGGATCAGCCCCAGCATTTT.

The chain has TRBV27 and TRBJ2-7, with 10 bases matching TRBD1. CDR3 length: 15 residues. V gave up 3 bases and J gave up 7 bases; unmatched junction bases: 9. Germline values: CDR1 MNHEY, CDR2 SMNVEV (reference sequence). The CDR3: CASSFPGQGNREQYF. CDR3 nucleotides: TGTGCCAGCAGTTTCCCGGGACAGGGGAATCGGGAGCAGTACTTC.